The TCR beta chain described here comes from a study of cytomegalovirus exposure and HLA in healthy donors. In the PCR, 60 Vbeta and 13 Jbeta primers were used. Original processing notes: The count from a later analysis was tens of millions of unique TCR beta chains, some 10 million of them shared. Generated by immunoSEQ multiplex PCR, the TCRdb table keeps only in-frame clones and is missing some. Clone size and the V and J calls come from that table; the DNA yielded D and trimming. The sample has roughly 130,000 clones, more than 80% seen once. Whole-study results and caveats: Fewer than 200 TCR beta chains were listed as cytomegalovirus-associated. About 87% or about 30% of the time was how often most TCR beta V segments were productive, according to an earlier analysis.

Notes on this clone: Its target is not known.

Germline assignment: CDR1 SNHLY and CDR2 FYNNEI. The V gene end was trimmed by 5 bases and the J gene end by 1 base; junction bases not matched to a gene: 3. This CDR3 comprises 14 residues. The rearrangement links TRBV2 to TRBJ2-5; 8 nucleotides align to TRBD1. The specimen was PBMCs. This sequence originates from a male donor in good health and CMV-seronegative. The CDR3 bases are TGTGCCAGCAGTTGGACAGGGTTCCAAGAGACCCAGTACTTC. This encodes CASSWTGFQETQYF. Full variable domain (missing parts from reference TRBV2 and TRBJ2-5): EPEVTQTPSHQVTQMGQEVILRCVPISNHLYFYWYRQILGQKVEFLVSFYNNEISEKSEIFDDQFSVERPDGSNFTLKIRSTKLEDSAMYFCASSWTGFQETQYFGPGTRLLVL.